Listed below are T cell receptor beta chains from one sample, sequenced in a study of control samples from healthy donors and cancer patients. TCRdb keeps only in-frame clones here, not all; method: immunoSEQ multiplex PCR. The sample yields approximately 150,000 clones, roughly 94% seen once. The sequenced sample was PBMCs. The receptors come from a man in his sixties with colorectal cancer. Both conserved end residues are part of each CDR3. The order of the fields is D gene, clone size, J gene, CDR3 length, V gene, CDR3 DNA, CDR3 protein. A D gene is named only where the DNA matches it firmly. Clone size, where shown, is once, few, many, or a class for clones that have expanded.

D gene: -
clone size: -
J gene: TRBJ1-1
CDR3 length: 13
V gene: TRBV2
CDR3 DNA: TGTGCCAGCAGAGCAGGGCCCAACACTGAAGCTTTCTTT
CDR3 protein: CASRAGPNTEAFF

D gene: -
clone size: -
J gene: TRBJ2-6
CDR3 length: 18
V gene: TRBV2
CDR3 DNA: TGTGCCATCTTCCACAGACGGGGCGCCGATTCTGGGGCCAACGTCCTGACTTTC
CDR3 protein: CAIFHRRGADSGANVLTF

D gene: -
clone size: -
J gene: TRBJ1-1
CDR3 length: 15
V gene: TRBV3-1/TRBV3-2
CDR3 DNA: TGTGCCAGCAGCCTGAGGAGGCAGGTGAACACTGAAGCTTTCTTT
CDR3 protein: CASSLRRQVNTEAFF

D gene: -
clone size: -
J gene: TRBJ1-1
CDR3 length: 16
V gene: TRBV5-6
CDR3 DNA: TGTGCCAGCAGCTTGGAAGGGGGACCCATGAACACTGAAGCTTTCTTT
CDR3 protein: CASSLEGGPMNTEAFF

D gene: TRBD1
clone size: -
J gene: TRBJ2-7
CDR3 length: 13
V gene: TRBV24-1
CDR3 DNA: TGTGCCACCAGTGATTTGCTCGACAGGGGAGAGTACTTC
CDR3 protein: CATSDLLDRGEYF

D gene: TRBD1
clone size: -
J gene: TRBJ2-1
CDR3 length: 16
V gene: TRBV24-1
CDR3 DNA: TGTGCCACCAGTGATTCGTTCGACAGGGGCCACAATGAGCAGTTCTTC
CDR3 protein: CATSDSFDRGHNEQFF

D gene: TRBD1
clone size: -
J gene: TRBJ1-1
CDR3 length: 14
V gene: TRBV5-1
CDR3 DNA: TGCGCCAGCAGCTTTGGACAGGCGAACACTGAAGCTTTCTTT
CDR3 protein: CASSFGQANTEAFF

D gene: -
clone size: -
J gene: TRBJ1-2
CDR3 length: 13
V gene: TRBV2
CDR3 DNA: TGTGCCAGCAATCAAGATGGGGACTATGGCTACACCTTC
CDR3 protein: CASNQDGDYGYTF

D gene: -
clone size: -
J gene: TRBJ2-2
CDR3 length: 14
V gene: TRBV29-1
CDR3 DNA: TGCAGCGTTACTCGGTTGTCCCACACCGGGGAGCTGTTTTTT
CDR3 protein: CSVTRLSHTGELFF

D gene: -
clone size: -
J gene: TRBJ2-7
CDR3 length: 15
V gene: TRBV7-2
CDR3 DNA: TGTGCCAGCAGCTTAGAGATTGTCGGGACCTACGAGCAGTACTTC
CDR3 protein: CASSLEIVGTYEQYF

D gene: -
clone size: -
J gene: TRBJ1-3
CDR3 length: 14
V gene: TRBV30
CDR3 DNA: TGTGCCTGGAGTACAGGCCTCTCTGGAAACACCATATATTTT
CDR3 protein: CAWSTGLSGNTIYF

D gene: -
clone size: -
J gene: TRBJ1-1
CDR3 length: 15
V gene: TRBV6-5
CDR3 DNA: TGTGCCAGCAGTTACTCCAGGGCCTCGAACACTGAAGCTTTCTTT
CDR3 protein: CASSYSRASNTEAFF

D gene: TRBD1
clone size: once
J gene: TRBJ2-7
CDR3 length: 12
V gene: TRBV2
CDR3 DNA: TGTGCCACGGGGACAGTCTCCTACGAGCAGTACTTC
CDR3 protein: CATGTVSYEQYF

D gene: -
clone size: -
J gene: TRBJ2-3
CDR3 length: 15
V gene: TRBV5-6
CDR3 DNA: TGTGCCAGCAGCTTGGGGCGGACTAGCACAGATACGCAGTATTTT
CDR3 protein: CASSLGRTSTDTQYF

D gene: TRBD2
clone size: -
J gene: TRBJ2-3
CDR3 length: 16
V gene: TRBV6-5
CDR3 DNA: TGTGCCAGCAGTTCCCGACTAGCGGGGGGGTCAGATACGCAGTATTTT
CDR3 protein: CASSSRLAGGSDTQYF

D gene: -
clone size: -
J gene: TRBJ2-5
CDR3 length: 11
V gene: TRBV5-1
CDR3 DNA: TGCGCCAGCAGCTTGGGGCAGACCCAGTACTTC
CDR3 protein: CASSLGQTQYF

D gene: -
clone size: -
J gene: TRBJ1-1
CDR3 length: 14
V gene: TRBV19
CDR3 DNA: TGTGCCAGTAGTATCGGTTACGGGAACACTGAAGCTTTCTTT
CDR3 protein: CASSIGYGNTEAFF

D gene: -
clone size: -
J gene: TRBJ1-1
CDR3 length: 14
V gene: TRBV18
CDR3 DNA: TGTGCCAGCTCACCACAGGGGGGAGACACTGAAGCTTTCTTT
CDR3 protein: CASSPQGGDTEAFF

D gene: -
clone size: -
J gene: TRBJ1-1
CDR3 length: 14
V gene: TRBV18
CDR3 DNA: TGTGCCAGCTCACCGCAGGTCCCGAACACTGAAGCTTTCTTT
CDR3 protein: CASSPQVPNTEAFF

D gene: -
clone size: -
J gene: TRBJ2-5
CDR3 length: 15
V gene: TRBV7-2
CDR3 DNA: TGTGCCAGCAGCTTAGCTGTCTCAGGACGGGAGACCCAGTACTTC
CDR3 protein: CASSLAVSGRETQYF

D gene: -
clone size: -
J gene: TRBJ1-2
CDR3 length: 15
V gene: TRBV14
CDR3 DNA: TGTGCCAGCAGCCAAACTAGGGGAGTTGGCTATGGCTACACCTTC
CDR3 protein: CASSQTRGVGYGYTF

D gene: -
clone size: -
J gene: TRBJ2-2
CDR3 length: 14
V gene: TRBV24-1
CDR3 DNA: TGTGCCACCAGTTCAAGGTATAGCACCGGGGAGCTGTTTTTT
CDR3 protein: CATSSRYSTGELFF